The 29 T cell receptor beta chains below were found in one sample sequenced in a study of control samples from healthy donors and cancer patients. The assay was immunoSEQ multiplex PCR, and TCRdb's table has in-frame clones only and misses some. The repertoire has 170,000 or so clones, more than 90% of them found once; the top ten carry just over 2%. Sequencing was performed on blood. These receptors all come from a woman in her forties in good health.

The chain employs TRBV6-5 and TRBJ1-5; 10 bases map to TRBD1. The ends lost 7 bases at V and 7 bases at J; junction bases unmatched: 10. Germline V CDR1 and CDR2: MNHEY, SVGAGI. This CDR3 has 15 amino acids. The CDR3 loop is CASISTGGLGQPQHF. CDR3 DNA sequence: TGTGCCAGCATTTCGACAGGGGGCCTCGGACAGCCCCAGCATTTT.

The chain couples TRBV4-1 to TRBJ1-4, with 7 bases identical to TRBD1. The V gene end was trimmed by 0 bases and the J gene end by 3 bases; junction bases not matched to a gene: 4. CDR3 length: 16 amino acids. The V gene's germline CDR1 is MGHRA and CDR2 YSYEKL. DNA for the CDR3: TGCGCCAGCAGCCAAGAGGCCGGGACAGCTAATGAAAAACTGTTTTTT. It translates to CASSQEAGTANEKLFF.

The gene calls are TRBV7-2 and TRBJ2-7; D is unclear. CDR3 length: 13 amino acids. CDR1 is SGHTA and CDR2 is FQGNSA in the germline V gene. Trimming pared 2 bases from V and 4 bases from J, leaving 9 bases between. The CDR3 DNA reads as TGTGCCAGCAGCTTATACAGACTTTACGAGCAGTACTTC. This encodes CASSLYRLYEQYF. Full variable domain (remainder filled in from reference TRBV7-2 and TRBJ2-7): GAGVSQSPSNKVTEKGKDVELRCDPISGHTALYWYRQSLGQGLEFLIYFQGNSAPDKSGLPSDRFSAERTGGSVSTLTIQRTQQEDSAVYLCASSLYRLYEQYFGPGTRLTVT.

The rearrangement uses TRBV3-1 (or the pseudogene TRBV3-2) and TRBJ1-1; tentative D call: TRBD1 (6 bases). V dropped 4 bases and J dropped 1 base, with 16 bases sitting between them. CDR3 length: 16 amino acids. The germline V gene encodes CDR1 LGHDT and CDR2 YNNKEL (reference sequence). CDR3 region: CASSLLGGGGNTEAFF. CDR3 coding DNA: TGTGCCAGCAGCCTTCTAGGAGGGGGGGGGAACACTGAAGCTTTCTTT.

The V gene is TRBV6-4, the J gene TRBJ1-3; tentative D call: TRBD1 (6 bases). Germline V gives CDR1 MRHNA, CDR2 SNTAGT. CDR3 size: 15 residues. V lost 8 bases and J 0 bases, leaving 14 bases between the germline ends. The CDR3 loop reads CASGRDTSSGNTIYF. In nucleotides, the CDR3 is TGTGCCAGCGGCCGGGACACGAGCTCTGGAAACACCATATATTTT.

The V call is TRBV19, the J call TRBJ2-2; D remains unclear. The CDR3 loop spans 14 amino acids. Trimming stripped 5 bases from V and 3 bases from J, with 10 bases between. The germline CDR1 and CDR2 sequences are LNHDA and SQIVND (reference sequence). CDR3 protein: CASSLSPYTGELFF. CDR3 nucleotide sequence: TGTGCCAGTAGTCTCTCCCCTTACACCGGGGAGCTGTTTTTT.

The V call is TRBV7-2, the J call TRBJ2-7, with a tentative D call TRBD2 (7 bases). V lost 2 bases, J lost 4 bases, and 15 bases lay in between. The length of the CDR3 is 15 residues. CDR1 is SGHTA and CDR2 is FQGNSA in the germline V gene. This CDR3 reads CASSLLSRGAYEQYF. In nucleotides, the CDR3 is TGTGCCAGCAGCTTACTAAGCCGGGGGGCGTACGAGCAGTACTTC. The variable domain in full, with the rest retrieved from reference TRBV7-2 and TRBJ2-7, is GAGVSQSPSNKVTEKGKDVELRCDPISGHTALYWYRQSLGQGLEFLIYFQGNSAPDKSGLPSDRFSAERTGGSVSTLTIQRTQQEDSAVYLCASSLLSRGAYEQYFGPGTRLTVT.

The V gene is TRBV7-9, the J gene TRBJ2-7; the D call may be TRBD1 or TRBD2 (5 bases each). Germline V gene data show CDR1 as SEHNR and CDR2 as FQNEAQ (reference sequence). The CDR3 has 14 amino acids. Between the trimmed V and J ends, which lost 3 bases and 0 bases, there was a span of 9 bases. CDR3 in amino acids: CASSLMGTSYEQYF. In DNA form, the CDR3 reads TGTGCCAGCAGCTTGATGGGGACCTCCTACGAGCAGTACTTC.

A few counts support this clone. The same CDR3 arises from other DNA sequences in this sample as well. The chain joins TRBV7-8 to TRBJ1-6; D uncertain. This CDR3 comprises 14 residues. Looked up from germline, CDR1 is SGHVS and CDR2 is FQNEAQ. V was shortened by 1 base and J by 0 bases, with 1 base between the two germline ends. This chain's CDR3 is CASSLDSYNSPLHF. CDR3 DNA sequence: TGTGCCAGCAGCTTAGACTCCTATAATTCACCCCTCCACTTT.

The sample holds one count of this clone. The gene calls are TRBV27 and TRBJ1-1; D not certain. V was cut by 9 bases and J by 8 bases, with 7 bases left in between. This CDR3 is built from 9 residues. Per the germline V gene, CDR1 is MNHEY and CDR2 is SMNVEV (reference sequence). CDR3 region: CASSEEAFF. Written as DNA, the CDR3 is TGTGCCAGTTCCGAGGAAGCTTTCTTT.

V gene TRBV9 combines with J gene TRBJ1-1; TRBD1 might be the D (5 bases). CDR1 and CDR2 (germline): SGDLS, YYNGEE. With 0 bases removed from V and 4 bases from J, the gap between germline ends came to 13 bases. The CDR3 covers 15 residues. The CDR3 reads CASSVEEGLSTEAFF. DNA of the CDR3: TGTGCCAGCAGCGTAGAGGAGGGGCTTAGCACTGAAGCTTTCTTT.

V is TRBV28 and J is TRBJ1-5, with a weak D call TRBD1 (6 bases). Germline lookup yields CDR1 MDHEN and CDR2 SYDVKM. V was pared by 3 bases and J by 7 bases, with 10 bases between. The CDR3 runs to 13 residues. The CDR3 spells CASSFQGNQPQHF. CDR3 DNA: TGTGCCAGCAGTTTTCAGGGGAACCAGCCCCAGCATTTT.

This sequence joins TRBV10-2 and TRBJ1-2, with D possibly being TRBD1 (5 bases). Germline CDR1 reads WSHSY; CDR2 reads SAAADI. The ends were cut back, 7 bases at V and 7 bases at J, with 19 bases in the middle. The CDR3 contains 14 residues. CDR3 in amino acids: CASTRPDEGLGYTF. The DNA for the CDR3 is TGCGCCAGCACCCGACCTGACGAGGGGCTTGGCTACACCTTC.

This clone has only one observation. CDR3: CASSLAGGNEQFF. In nucleotides, the CDR3 is TGCGCCAGCAGCTTGGCTGGGGGCAATGAGCAGTTCTTC. The chain is built from TRBV5-1 and TRBJ2-1, with D perhaps given as TRBD1 or TRBD2 (5 bases each). Trimming took off 0 bases at V and 6 bases at J, with 7 bases between the two ends. The CDR3 totals 13 residues. Germline values: CDR1 SGHRS, CDR2 YFSETQ.

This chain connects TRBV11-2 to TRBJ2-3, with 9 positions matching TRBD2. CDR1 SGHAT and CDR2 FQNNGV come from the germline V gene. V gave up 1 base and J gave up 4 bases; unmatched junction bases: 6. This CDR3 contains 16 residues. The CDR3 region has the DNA TGTGCCAGCAGCTTAGGACTAGCGGCCGCAGCAGATACGCAGTATTTT. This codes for CASSLGLAAAADTQYF.

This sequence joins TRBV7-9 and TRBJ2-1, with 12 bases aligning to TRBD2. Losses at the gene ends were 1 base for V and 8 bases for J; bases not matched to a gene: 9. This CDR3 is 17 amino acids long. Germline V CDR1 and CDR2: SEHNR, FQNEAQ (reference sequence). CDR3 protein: CASSLVDWASGGDEQFF. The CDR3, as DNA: TGTGCCAGCAGCTTAGTTGACTGGGCTAGCGGGGGGGATGAGCAGTTCTTC.

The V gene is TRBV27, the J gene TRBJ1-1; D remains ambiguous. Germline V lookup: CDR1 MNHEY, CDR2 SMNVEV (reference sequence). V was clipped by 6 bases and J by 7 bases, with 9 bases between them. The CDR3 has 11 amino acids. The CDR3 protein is CASREGGEAFF. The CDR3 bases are TGTGCCAGCAGGGAGGGCGGTGAAGCTTTCTTT.

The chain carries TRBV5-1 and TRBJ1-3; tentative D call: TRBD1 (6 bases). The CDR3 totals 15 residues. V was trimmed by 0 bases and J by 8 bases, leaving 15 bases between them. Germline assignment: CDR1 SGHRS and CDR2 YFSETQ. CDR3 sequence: CASSLDSRGLDTIYF. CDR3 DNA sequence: TGCGCCAGCAGCTTGGATAGCAGGGGACTCGACACCATATATTTT.

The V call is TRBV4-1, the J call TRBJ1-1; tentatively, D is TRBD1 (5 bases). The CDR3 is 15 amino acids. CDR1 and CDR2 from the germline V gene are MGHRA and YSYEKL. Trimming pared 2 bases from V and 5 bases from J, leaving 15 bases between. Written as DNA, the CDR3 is TGCGCCAGCAGCCAACATACCACGGGGGTAACTGAAGCTTTCTTT. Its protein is CASSQHTTGVTEAFF.

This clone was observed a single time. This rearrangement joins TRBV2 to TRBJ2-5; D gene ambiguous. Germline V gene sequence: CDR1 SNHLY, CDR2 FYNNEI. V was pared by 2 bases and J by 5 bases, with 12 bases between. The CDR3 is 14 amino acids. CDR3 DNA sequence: TGTGCCAGCAGTGAAAGATGGAGTGTTGAGACCCAGTACTTC. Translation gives CASSERWSVETQYF.

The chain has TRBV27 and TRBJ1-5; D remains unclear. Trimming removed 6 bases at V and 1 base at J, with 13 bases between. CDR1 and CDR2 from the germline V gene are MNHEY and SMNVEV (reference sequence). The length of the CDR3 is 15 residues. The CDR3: CASSPLSGSNQPQHF. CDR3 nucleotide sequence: TGTGCCAGCAGCCCTCTATCGGGAAGCAATCAGCCCCAGCATTTT.

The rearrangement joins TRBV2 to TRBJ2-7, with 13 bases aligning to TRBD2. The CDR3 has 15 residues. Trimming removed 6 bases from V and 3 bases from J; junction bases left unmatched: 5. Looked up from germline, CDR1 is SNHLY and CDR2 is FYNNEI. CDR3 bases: TGTGCCAGCAGCTGGACTAGCGGGGGCATCTACGAGCAGTACTTC. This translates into CASSWTSGGIYEQYF.

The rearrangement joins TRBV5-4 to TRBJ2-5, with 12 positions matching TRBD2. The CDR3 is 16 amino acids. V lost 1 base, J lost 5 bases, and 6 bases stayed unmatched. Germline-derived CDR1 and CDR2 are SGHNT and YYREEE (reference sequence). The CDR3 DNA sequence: TGTGCCAGCAGCTTGAAACTAGCGGGGGGTGTGGAGACCCAGTACTTC. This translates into CASSLKLAGGVETQYF. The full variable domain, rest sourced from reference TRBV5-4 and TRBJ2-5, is ETGVTQSPTHLIKTRGQQVTLRCSSQSGHNTVSWYQQALGQGPQFIFQYYREEENGRGNFPPRFSGLQFPNYSSELNVNALELDDSALYLCASSLKLAGGVETQYFGPGTRLLVL.

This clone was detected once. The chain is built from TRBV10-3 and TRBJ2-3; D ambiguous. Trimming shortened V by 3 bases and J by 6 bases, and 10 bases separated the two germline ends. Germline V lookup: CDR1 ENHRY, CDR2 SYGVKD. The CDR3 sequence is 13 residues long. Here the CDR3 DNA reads TGTGCCATCAGTGAAAAGGAATGGGATACGCAGTATTTT. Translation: CAISEKEWDTQYF.

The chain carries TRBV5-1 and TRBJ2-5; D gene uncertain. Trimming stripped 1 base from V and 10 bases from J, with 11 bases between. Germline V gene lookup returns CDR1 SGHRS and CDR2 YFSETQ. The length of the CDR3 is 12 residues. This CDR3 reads CASSLPEDVQYF. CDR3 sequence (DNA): TGCGCCAGCAGCTTGCCCGAGGACGTCCAGTACTTC.

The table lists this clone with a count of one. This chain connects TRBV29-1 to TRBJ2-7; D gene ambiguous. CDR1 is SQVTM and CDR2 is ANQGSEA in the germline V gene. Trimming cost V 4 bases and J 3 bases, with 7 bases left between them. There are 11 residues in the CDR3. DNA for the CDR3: TGCAGCGTTGGTGGCCTCTACGAGCAGTACTTC. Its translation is CSVGGLYEQYF.

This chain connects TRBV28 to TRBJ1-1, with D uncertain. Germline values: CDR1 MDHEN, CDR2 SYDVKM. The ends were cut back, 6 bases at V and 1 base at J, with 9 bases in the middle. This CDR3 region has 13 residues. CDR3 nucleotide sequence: TGTGCCAGCAGCCGTACTGCGAACACTGAAGCTTTCTTT. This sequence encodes CASSRTANTEAFF.

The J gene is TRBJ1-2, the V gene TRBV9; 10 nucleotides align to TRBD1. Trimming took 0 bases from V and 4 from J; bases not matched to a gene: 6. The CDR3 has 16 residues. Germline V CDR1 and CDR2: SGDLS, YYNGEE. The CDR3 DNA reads TGTGCCAGCAGCGTAGCTAGACAGGGGGCGGCCTATGGCTACACCTTC. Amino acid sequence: CASSVARQGAAYGYTF.

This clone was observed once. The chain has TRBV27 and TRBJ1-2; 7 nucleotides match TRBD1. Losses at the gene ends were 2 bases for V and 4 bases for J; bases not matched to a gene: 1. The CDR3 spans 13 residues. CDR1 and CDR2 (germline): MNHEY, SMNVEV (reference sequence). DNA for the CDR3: TGTGCCAGCAGTTTACAGGGGGGCTATGGCTACACCTTC. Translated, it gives CASSLQGGYGYTF.